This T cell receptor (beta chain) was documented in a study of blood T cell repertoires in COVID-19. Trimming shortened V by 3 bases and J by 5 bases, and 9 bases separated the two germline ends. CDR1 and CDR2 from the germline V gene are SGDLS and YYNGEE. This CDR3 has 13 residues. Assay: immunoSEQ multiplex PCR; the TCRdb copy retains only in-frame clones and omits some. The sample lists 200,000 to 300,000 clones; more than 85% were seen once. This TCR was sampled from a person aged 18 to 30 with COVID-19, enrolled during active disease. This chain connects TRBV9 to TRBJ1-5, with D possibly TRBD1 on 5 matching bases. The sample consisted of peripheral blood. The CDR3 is CASSEGPDQPQHF. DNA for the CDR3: TGTGCCAGCAGCGAGGGGCCCGATCAGCCCCAGCATTTT.